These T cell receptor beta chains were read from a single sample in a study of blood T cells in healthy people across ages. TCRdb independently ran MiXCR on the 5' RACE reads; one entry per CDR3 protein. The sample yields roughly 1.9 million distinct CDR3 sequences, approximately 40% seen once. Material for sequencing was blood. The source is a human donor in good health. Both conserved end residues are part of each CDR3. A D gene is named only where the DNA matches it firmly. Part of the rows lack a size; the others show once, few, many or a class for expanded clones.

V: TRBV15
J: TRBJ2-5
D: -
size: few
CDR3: CATSSARYQETQYF
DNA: TGTGCCACCAGCAGCGCCCGGTACCAAGAGACCCAGTACTTC

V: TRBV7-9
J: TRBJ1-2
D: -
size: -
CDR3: CASSLQASGQDGYTF
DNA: TGTGCCAGCAGCTTACAGGCGTCGGGTCAGGATGGCTACACCTTC

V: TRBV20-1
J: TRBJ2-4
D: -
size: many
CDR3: CSASLSTATNQNIQYF
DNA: TGCAGTGCTAGTCTATCGACGGCGACAAACCAAAACATTCAGTACTTC

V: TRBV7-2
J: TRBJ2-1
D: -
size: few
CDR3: CASSLLIERNSYNEQFF
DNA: TGTGCCAGCAGCTTATTGATCGAGCGAAATTCCTACAATGAGCAGTTCTTC

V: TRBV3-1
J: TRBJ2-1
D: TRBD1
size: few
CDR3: CASSQATGGLNNEQFF
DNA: TGTGCCAGCAGCCAAGCGACAGGGGGGCTGAATAATGAGCAGTTCTTC

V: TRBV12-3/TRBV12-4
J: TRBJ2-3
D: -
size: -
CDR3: CASSHQGPRTDTQYF
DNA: TGTGCCAGCAGCCATCAGGGGCCGCGCACAGATACGCAGTATTTT

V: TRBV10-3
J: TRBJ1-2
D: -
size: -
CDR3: CASSGGGLRNYGYTF
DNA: TGTGCCTCATCGGGTGGAGGACTAAGAAACTATGGCTACACCTTC

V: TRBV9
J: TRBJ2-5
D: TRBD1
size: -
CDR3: CASSVGQGVLIGETQYF
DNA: TGTGCCAGCAGCGTGGGACAGGGGGTTCTCATAGGAGAGACCCAGTACTTC

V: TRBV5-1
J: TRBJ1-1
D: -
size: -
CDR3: CASSLPSGVLNTEAFF
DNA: TGCGCCAGCAGCTTGCCATCTGGGGTCTTGAACACTGAAGCTTTCTTT

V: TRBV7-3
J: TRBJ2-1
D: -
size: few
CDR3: CASSSRDSTKQFF
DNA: TGTGCCAGCAGCTCCAGGGACTCCACGAAGCAGTTCTTC

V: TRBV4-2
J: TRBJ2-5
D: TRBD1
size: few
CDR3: CASSHNPGQGEGQYF
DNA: TGTGCCAGCAGCCACAATCCGGGACAGGGCGAGGGGCAGTACTTC

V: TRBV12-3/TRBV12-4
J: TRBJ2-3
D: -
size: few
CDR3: CASSGTFRTDTRYF
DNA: TGTGCCAGCAGTGGGACTTTCCGCACAGATACGCGGTATTTT

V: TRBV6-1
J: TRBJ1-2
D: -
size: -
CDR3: CASYNYGYTF
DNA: TGTGCCAGCTATAACTATGGCTACACCTTC